This T cell receptor beta chain was obtained from a study of shared clonotypes between healthy human individuals. None of the donors, who were healthy HIV-negative adults, had recently had acute infections or vaccinations. Only in-frame clones appear in the TCRdb table, and some are missing; sequencing was by immunoSEQ multiplex PCR. The table includes millions of clones, over 85% detected once. The CDR3 spans 14 residues. From germline, CDR1 is SGHTA and CDR2 FQGNSA. V trimming: 5 bases; J trimming: 4 bases; junction bases outside the gene matches: 5. The receptor comes from a man aged 18 to 35 in good health. The rearrangement uses TRBV7-2 and TRBJ1-3; 7 nucleotides align to TRBD1. Sequencing was performed on naive CD4+ T cells sorted from blood. The subset: CD45RA+ positively selected. For the CDR3, the DNA is TGTGCCAGCAGCCCCGGACAGGCGGGAAACACCATATATTTT. Its translation is CASSPGQAGNTIYF.